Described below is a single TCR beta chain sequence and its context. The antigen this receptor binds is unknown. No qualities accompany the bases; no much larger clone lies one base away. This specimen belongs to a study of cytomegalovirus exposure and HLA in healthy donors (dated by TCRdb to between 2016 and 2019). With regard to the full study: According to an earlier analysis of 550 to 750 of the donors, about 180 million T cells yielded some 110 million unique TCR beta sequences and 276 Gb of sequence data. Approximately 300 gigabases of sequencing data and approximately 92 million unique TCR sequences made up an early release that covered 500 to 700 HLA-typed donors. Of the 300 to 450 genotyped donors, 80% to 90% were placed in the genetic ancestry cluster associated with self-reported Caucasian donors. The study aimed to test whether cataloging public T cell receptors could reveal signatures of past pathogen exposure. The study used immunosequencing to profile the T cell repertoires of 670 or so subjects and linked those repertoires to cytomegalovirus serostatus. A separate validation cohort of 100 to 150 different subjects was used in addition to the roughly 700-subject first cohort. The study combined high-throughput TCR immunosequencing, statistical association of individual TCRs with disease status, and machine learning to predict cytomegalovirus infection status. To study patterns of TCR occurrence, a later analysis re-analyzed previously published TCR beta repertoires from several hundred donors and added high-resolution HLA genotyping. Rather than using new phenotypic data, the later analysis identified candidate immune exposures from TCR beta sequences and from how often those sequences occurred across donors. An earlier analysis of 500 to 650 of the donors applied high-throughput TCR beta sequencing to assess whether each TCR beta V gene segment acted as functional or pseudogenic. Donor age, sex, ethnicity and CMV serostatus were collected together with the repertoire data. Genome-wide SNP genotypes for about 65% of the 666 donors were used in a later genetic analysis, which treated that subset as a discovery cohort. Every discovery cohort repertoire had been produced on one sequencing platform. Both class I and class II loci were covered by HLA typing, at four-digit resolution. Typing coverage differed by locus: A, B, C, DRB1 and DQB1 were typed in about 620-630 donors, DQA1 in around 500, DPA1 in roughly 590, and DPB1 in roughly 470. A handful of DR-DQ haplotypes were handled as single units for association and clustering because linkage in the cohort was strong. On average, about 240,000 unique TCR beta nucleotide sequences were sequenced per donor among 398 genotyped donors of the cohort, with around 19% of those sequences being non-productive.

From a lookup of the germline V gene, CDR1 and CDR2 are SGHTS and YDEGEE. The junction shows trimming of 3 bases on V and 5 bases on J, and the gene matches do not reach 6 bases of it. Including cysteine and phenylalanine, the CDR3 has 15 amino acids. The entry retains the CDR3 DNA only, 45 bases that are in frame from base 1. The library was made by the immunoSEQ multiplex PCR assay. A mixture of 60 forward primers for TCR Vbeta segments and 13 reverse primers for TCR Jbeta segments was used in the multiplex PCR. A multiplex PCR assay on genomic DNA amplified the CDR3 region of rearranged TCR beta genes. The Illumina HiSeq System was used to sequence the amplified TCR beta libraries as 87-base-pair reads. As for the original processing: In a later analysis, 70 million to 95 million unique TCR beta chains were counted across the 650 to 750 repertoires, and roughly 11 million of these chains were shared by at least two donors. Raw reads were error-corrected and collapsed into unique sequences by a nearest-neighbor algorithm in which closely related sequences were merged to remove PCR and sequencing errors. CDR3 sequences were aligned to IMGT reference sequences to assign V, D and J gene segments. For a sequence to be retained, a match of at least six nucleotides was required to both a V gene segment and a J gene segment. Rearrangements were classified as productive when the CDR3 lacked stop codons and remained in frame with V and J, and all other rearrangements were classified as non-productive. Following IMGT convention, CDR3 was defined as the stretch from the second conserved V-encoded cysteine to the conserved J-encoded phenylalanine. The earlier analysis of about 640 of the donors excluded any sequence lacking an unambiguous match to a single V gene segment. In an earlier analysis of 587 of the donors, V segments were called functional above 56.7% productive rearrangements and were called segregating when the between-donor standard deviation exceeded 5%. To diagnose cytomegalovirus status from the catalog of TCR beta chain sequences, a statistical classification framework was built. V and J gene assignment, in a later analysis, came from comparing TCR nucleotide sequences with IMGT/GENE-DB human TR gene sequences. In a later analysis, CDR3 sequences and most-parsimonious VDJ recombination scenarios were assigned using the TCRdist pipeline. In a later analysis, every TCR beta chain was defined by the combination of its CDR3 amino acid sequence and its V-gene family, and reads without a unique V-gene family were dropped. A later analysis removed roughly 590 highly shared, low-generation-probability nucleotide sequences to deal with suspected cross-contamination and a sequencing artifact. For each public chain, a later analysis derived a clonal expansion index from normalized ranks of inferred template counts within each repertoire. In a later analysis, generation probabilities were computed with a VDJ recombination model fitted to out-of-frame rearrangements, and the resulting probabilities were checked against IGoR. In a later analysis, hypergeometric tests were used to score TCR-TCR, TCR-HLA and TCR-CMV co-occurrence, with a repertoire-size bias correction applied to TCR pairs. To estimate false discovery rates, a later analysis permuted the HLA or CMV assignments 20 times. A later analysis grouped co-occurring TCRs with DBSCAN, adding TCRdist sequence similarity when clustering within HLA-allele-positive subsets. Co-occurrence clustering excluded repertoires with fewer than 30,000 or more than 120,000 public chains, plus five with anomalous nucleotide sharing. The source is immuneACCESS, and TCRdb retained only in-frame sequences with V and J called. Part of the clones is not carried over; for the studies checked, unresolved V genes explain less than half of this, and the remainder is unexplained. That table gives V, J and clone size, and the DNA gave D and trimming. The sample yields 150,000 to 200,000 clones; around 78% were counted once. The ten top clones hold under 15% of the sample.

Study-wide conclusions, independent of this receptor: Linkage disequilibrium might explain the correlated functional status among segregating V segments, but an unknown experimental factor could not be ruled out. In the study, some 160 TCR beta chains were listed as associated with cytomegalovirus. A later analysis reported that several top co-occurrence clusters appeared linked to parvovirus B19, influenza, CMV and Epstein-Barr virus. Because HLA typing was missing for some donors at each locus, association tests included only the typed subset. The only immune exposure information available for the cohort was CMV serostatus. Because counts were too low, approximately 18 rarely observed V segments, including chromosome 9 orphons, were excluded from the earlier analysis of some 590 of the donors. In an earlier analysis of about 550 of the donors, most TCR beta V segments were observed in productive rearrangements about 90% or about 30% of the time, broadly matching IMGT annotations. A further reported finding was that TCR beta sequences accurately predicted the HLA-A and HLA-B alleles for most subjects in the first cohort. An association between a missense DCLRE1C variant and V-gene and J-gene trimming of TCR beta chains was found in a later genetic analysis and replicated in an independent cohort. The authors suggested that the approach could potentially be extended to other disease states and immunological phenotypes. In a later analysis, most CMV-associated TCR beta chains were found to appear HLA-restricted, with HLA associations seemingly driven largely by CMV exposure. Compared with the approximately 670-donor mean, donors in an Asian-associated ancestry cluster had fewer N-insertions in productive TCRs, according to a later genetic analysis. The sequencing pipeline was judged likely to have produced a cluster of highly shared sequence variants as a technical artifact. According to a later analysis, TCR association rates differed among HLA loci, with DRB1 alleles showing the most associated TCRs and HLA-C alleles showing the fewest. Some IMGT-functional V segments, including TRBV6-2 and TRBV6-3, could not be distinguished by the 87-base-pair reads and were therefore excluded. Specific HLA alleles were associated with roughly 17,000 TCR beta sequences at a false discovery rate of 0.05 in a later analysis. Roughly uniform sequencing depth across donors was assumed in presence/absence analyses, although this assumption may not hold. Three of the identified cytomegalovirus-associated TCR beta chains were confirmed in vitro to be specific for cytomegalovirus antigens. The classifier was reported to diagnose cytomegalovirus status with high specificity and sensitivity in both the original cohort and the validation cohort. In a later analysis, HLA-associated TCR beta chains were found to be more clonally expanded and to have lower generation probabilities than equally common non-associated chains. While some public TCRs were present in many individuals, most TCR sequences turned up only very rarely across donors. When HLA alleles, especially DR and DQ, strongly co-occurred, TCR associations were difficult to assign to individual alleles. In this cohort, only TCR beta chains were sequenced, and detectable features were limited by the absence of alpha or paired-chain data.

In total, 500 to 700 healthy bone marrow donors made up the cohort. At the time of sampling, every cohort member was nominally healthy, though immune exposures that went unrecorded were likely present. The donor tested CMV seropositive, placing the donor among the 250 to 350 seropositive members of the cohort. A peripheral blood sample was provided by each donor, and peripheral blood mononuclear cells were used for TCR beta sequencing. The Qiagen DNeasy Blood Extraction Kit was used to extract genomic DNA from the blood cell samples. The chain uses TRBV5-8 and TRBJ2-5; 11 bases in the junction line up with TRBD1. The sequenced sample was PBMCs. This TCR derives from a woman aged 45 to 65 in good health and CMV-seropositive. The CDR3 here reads CASSSGTGGLETQYF. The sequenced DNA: TGTGCCAGCAGCTCCGGGACAGGGGGTTTGGAGACCCAGTACTTC.